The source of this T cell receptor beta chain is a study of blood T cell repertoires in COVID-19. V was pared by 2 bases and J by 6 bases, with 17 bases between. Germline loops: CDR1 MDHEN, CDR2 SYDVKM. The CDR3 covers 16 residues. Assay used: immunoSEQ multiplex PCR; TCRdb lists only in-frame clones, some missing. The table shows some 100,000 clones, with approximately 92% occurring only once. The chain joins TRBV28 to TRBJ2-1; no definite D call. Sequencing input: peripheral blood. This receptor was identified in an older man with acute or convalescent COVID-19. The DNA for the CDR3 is TGTGCCAGCAGTTTAGCCCGAAAAACCCTACTCAATGAGCAGTTCTTC. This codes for CASSLARKTLLNEQFF.